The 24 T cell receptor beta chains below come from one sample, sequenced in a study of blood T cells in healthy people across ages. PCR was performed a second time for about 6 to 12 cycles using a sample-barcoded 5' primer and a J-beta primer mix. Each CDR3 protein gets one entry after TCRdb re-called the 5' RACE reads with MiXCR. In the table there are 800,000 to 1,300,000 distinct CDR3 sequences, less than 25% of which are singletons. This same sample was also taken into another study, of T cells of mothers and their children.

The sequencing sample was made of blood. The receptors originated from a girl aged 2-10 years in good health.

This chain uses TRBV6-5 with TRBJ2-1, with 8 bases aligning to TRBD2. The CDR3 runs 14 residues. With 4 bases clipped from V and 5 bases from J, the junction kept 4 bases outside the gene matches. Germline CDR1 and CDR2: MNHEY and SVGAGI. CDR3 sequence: CASSWAGGDNEQFF. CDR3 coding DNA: TGTGCCAGCAGTTGGGCGGGAGGTGACAATGAGCAGTTCTTC.

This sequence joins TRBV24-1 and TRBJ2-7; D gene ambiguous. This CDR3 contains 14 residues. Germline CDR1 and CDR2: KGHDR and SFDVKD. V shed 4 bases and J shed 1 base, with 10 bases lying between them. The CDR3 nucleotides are TGTGCCACCAGTGAAGGGTACGGATCCTACGAGCAGTACTTC. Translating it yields CATSEGYGSYEQYF.

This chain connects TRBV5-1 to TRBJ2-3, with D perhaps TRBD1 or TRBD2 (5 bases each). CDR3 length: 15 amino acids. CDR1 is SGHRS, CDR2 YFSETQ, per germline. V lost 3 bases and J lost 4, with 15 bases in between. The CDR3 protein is CASSSWDPQADTQYF. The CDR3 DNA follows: TGCGCCAGCAGCTCATGGGACCCCCAGGCAGATACGCAGTATTTT.

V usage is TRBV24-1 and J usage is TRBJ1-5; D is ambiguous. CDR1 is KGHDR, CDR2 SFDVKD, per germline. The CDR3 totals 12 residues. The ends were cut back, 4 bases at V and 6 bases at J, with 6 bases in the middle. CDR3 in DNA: TGTGCCACCAGTGACCGCCTTCAGCCCCAGCATTTT. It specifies CATSDRLQPQHF.

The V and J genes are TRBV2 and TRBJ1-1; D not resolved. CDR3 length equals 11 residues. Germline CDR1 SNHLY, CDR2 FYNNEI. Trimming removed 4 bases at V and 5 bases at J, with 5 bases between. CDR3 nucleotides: TGTGCCAGCAGTGGGGAGACTGAAGCTTTCTTT. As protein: CASSGETEAFF.

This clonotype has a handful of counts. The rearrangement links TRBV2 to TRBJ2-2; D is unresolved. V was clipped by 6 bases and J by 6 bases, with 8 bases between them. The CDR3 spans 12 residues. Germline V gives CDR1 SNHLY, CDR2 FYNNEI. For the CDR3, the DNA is TGTGCCAGCAGGGAGTATGCCGGGGAGCTGTTTTTT. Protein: CASREYAGELFF.

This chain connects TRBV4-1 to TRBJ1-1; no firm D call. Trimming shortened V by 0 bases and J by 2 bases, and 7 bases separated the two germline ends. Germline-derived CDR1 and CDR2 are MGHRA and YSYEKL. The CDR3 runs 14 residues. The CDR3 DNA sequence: TGCGCCAGCAGCCAAGATGGTACTAACACTGAAGCTTTCTTT. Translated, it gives CASSQDGTNTEAFF.

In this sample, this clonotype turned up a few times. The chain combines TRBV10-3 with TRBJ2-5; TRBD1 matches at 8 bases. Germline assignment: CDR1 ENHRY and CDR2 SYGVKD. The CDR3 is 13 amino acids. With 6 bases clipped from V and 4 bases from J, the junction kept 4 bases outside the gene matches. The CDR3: CAIRPDRGETQYF. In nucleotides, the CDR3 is TGTGCCATCAGGCCCGACAGGGGAGAGACCCAGTACTTC.

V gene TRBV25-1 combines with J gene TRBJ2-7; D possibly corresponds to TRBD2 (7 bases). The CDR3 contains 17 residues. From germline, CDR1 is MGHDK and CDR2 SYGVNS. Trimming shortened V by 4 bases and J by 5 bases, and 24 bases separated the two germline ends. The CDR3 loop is CASSAPDWGRGFDEQYF. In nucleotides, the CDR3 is TGTGCCAGCAGTGCTCCCGATTGGGGGCGGGGGTTCGACGAGCAGTACTTC.

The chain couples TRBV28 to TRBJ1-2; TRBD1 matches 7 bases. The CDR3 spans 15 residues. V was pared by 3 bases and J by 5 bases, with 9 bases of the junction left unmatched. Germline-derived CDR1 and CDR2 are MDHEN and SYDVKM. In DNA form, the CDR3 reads TGTGCCAGCAGTTTCGAAGAAGGACAGGTGTATGGCTACACCTTC. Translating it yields CASSFEEGQVYGYTF.

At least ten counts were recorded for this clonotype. CDR3 coding DNA: TGCAGTGCTAGAGATAAAACAGGGGGCTTAACCGGGGAGCTGTTTTTT. Its translation is CSARDKTGGLTGELFF. This sequence joins TRBV20-1 and TRBJ2-2; 9 nucleotides agree with TRBD1. The CDR3 spans 16 residues. V lost 0 bases, J lost 5 bases, and 7 bases stayed unmatched. CDR1 DFQATT and CDR2 SNEGSKA come from the germline V gene (reference sequence).

This CDR3 is CSVGGGDQPQHF. CDR3 nucleotides: TGCAGCGTTGGGGGGGGAGATCAGCCCCAGCATTTT. This chain joins TRBV29-1 and TRBJ1-5; possible D gene TRBD1, 5 bases. Trimming cost V 4 bases and J 5 bases, with 9 bases left between them. In germline, CDR1 is SQVTM, CDR2 ANQGSEA. CDR3 size: 12 residues.

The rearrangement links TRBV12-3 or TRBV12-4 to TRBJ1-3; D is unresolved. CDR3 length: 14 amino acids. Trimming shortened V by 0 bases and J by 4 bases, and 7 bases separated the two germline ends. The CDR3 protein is CASSLADTGNTIYF. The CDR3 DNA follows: TGTGCCAGCAGTTTAGCTGATACGGGAAACACCATATATTTT.

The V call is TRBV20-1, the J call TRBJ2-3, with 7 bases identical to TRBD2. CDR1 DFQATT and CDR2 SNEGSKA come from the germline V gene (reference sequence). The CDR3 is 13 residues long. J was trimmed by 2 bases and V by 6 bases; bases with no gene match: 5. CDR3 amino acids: CSASGANTDTQYF. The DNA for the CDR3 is TGCAGTGCAAGCGGGGCGAACACAGATACGCAGTATTTT.

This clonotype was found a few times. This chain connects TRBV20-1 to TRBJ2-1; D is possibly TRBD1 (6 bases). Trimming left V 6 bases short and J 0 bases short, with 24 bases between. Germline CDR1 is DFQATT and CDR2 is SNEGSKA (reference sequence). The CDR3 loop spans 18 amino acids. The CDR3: CSAPGTGLGGSSYNEQFF. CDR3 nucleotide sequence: TGCAGTGCCCCAGGGACGGGGTTAGGGGGTAGCTCCTACAATGAGCAGTTCTTC.

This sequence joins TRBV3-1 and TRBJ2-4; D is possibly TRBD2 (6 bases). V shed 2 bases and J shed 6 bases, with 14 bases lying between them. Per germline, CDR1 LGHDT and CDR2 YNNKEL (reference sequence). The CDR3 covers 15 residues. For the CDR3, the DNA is TGTGCCAGCAGCCAAACACTAGATAGCGGAAACATTCAGTACTTC. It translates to CASSQTLDSGNIQYF.

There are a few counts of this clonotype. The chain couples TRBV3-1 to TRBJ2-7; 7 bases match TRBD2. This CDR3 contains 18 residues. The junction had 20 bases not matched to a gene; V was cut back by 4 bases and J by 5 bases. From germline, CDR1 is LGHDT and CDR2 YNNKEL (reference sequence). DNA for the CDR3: TGTGCCAGCAGCCGGGGAGTGTCTCGAGCGGGGAGGTTCGACGAGCAGTACTTC. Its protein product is CASSRGVSRAGRFDEQYF.

CDR3 in DNA: TGTGCCAGCAGTTCCACTTTATTGGAGGAGACCCAGTACTTC. Its protein product is CASSSTLLEETQYF. The rearrangement uses TRBV12-3 or TRBV12-4 and TRBJ2-5, with D hard to call. Between the trimmed V and J ends, which lost 4 bases and 5 bases, there was a span of 14 bases. CDR3 size: 14 residues.

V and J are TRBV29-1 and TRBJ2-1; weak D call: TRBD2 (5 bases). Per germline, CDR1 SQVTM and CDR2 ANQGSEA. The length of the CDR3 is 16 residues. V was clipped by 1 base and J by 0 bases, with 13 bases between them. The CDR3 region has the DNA TGCAGCGTTGAAGTCCTGGGAGTGGGCTCCTACAATGAGCAGTTCTTC. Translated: CSVEVLGVGSYNEQFF.

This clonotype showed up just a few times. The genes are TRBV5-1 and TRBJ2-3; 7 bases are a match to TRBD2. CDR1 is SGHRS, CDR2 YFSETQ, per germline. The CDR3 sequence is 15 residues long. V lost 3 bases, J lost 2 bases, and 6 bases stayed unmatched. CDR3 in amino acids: CASSSGRETTDTQYF. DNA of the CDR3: TGCGCCAGCAGCTCCGGGCGGGAGACCACAGATACGCAGTATTTT.

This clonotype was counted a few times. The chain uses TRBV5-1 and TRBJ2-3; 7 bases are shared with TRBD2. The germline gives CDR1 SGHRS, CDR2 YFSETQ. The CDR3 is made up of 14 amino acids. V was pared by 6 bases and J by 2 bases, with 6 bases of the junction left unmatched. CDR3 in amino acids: CASMWGGSTDTQYF. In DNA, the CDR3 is TGCGCCAGCATGTGGGGGGGATCCACAGATACGCAGTATTTT.

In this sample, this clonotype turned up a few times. CDR3 sequence: CASRWDNYNEQFF. The CDR3, as DNA: TGTGCCAGCCGATGGGACAACTACAATGAGCAGTTCTTC. This chain joins TRBV6-1 and TRBJ2-1; tentatively, D is TRBD1 (6 bases). Germline lookup yields CDR1 MNHNS and CDR2 SASEGT. Trimming took 8 bases from V and 3 from J, leaving 11 bases between them. The CDR3 sequence is 13 residues long.

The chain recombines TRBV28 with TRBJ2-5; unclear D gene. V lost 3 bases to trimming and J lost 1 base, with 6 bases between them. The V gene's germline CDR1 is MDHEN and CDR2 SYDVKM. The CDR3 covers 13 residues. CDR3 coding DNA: TGTGCCAGCAGTTTTCGGCTCCAAGAGACCCAGTACTTC. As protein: CASSFRLQETQYF.

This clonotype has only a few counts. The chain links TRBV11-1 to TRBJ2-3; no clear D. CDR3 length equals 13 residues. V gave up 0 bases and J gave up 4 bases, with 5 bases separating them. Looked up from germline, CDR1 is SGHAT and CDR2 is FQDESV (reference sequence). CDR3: CASSLAPADTQYF. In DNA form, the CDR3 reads TGTGCCAGCAGCTTAGCCCCGGCAGATACGCAGTATTTT.